Listed below are T cell receptor beta chains from one sample, sequenced in a study of long-term antiretroviral therapy in people with HIV. Clones were read by immunoSEQ multiplex PCR, and TCRdb kept only the in-frame ones, dropping some. The sample contains about 25,000 clones, approximately 83% of which appear only once. The starting material was unsorted PBMCs, obtained 1.2 years after starting antiretroviral therapy. The receptors derive from a man aged 45-60 years with HIV. Each CDR3 is given with its conserved first and last residue. The order of the fields is CDR3 DNA, CDR3 protein, J gene, V gene, CDR3 length, clone size, D gene. The D gene is left open where the match is weak. A clone size is listed for some rows: how often the clone was seen (once, few, many), or a class if it is expanded.

TGTGCCAGCAGTATAAAGGACAGTATCAATGAGCAGTTCTTC | CASSIKDSINEQFF | TRBJ2-1 | TRBV27 | 14 | NA | NA
TGTGCCAGCAGCGCCTACCTGGGTCAGCCCCAGCATTTT | CASSAYLGQPQHF | TRBJ1-5 | TRBV28 | 13 | few | NA
TGCGCCAGCAGCCAAGATATAGTCCTTGTCTCTGGGGCCAACGTCCTGACTTTC | CASSQDIVLVSGANVLTF | TRBJ2-6 | TRBV4-3 | 18 | NA | NA
TGTGCCAGCACTCAATCGCGCGGGGGGGCGAATTCACCCCTCCACTTT | CASTQSRGGANSPLHF | TRBJ1-6 | TRBV28 | 16 | NA | NA
TGTGCCAGCAGCCCACCGGGACAGCACTACGAGCAGTACTTC | CASSPPGQHYEQYF | TRBJ2-7 | TRBV5-6 | 14 | NA | TRBD1
TGTGCCAGCAGCTCCCTAGAAAACGGCTACACCTTC | CASSSLENGYTF | TRBJ1-2 | TRBV13 | 12 | NA | NA
TGTGCCAGCGGACGGAGGAACACTGAAGCTTTCTTT | CASGRRNTEAFF | TRBJ1-1 | TRBV2 | 12 | NA | NA
TGCGCCAGCAGCCTAGGGAACCAAGAAGCTTTCTTT | CASSLGNQEAFF | TRBJ1-1 | TRBV4-1 | 12 | NA | NA
TGCGCCAGCAGTGACCTAGATACGCAGTATTTT | CASSDLDTQYF | TRBJ2-3 | TRBV10-1 | 11 | NA | NA
TGTGCCAGCAGCTTAACCAGCAGGGACGAGCAGTACTTC | CASSLTSRDEQYF | TRBJ2-7 | TRBV7-3 | 13 | NA | NA
TGTGCCAGCAGCTTAGTCGGGGATTTAGGGGGGCTGGTGGTTTCACCCCTCCACTTT | CASSLVGDLGGLVVSPLHF | TRBJ1-6 | TRBV7-9 | 19 | NA | NA